This TCR beta chain is from a study of identical twins. This CDR3 has 15 amino acids. CDR1 is MNHEY, CDR2 SVGAGI, per germline. V lost 0 bases, J lost 7 bases, and 10 bases lay in between. TCRdb ran MiXCR on the 5' RACE reads and lists one entry per CDR3 protein. The sample yields about 490,000 distinct CDR3 sequences, around 15% seen once. The data were also submitted as part of a second study, on yellow fever vaccine responses in identical twins.

The chain combines TRBV6-5 with TRBJ1-6; D is unclear. This clonotype originated in a woman aged 18-29 years in good health. The sample was CD4+ T cells sorted from blood. DNA for the CDR3: TGTGCCAGCAGTTACTCAAGGGAGGGAAATTCACCCCTCCACTTT. Protein sequence: CASSYSREGNSPLHF.